The T cell receptor (beta chain) under discussion was sequenced for a study of cytomegalovirus exposure and HLA in healthy donors. The CDR3 is 13 amino acids. Between the trimmed V and J ends, which lost 1 base and 5 bases, there was a span of 6 bases. Germline CDR1 SGHAT, CDR2 FQNNGV. 60 Vbeta and 13 Jbeta primers were used in PCR. Here immunoSEQ multiplex PCR was the method, and the copy in TCRdb shows in-frame clones only, minus some. The sample has approximately 100,000 clones; about 85% are singletons. The source of this sequence is a young man in good health and CMV-seronegative. The genes are TRBV11-2 and TRBJ2-1; TRBD1 is a possible D gene (6 bases). Sequencing was done on a sample of PBMCs. The CDR3 spells CASSLAGDNEQFF. The CDR3, as DNA: TGTGCCAGCAGCTTAGCAGGGGACAATGAGCAGTTCTTC. Using reference TRBV11-2 and TRBJ2-1 for the parts outside the CDR3, the full variable domain is EAGVAQSPRYKIIEKRQSVAFWCNPISGHATLYWYQQILGQGPKLLIQFQNNGVVDDSQLPKDRFSAERLKGVDSTLKIQPAKLEDSAVYLCASSLAGDNEQFFGPGTRLTVL.